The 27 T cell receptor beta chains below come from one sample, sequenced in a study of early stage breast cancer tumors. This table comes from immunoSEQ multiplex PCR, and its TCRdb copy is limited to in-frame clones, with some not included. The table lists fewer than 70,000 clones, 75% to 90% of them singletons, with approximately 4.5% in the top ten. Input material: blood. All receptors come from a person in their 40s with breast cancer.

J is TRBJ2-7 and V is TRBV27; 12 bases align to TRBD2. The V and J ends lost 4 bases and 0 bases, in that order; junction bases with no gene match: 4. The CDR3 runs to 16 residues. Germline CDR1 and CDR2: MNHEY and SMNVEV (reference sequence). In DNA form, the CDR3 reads TGTGCCAGCAGTTCCCGACTAGCGGGAGACTCCTACGAGCAGTACTTC. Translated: CASSSRLAGDSYEQYF.

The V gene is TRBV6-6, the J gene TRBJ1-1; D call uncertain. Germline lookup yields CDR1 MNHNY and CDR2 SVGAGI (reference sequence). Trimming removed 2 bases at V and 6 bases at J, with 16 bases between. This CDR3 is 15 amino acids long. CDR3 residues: CASSYENVVGAEAFF. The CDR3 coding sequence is TGTGCCAGCAGTTACGAAAATGTAGTTGGAGCTGAAGCTTTCTTT.

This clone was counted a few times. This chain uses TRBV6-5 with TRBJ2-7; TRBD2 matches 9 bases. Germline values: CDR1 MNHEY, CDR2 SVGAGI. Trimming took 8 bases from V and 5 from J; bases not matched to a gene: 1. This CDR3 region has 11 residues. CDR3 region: CASVAGDEQYF. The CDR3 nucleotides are TGTGCCAGCGTAGCGGGAGACGAGCAGTACTTC.

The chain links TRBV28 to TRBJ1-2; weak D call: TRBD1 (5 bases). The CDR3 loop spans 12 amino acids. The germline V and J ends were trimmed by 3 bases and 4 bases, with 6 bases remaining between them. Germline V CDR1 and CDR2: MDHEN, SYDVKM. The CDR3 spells CASSLGGYGYTF. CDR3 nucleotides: TGTGCCAGCAGTTTGGGGGGCTATGGCTACACCTTC.

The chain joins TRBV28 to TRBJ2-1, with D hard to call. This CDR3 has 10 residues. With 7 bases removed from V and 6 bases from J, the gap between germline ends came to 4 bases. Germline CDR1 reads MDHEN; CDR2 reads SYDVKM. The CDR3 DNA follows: TGTGCCAGCAAGAGCAATGAGCAGTTCTTC. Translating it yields CASKSNEQFF.

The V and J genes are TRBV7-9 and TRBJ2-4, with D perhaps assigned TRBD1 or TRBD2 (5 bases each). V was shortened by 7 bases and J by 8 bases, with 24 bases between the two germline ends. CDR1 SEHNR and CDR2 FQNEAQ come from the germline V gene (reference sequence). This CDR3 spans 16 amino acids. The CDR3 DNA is TGTGCCAGCACCACTACCCGTGCTCGGGGCAGGGACATTCAGTACTTC. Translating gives CASTTTRARGRDIQYF.

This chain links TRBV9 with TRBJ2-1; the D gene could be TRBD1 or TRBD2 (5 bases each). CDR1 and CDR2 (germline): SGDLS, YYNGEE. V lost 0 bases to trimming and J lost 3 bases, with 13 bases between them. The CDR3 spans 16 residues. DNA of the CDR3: TGTGCCAGCAGCGTAGAGGGCAGGGACGACTACAATGAGCAGTTCTTC. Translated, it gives CASSVEGRDDYNEQFF.

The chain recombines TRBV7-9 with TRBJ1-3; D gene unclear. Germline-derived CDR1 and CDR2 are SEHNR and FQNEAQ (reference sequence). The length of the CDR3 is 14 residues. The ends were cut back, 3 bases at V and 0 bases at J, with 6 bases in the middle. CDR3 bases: TGTGCCAGCAGCTTCGGGGTCTCTGGAAACACCATATATTTT. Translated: CASSFGVSGNTIYF.

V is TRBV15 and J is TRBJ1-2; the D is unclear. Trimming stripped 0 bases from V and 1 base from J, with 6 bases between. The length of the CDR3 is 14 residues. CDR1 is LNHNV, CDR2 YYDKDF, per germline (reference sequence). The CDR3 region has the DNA TGTGCCACCAGCAGAGACAAGGTTAACTATGGCTACACCTTC. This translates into CATSRDKVNYGYTF.

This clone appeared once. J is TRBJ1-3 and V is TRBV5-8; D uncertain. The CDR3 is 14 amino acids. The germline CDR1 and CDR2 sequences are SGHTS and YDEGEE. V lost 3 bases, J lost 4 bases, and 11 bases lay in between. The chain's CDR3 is CASSYTFSGNTIYF. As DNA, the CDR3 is TGTGCCAGCAGCTATACATTCAGCGGAAACACCATATATTTT.

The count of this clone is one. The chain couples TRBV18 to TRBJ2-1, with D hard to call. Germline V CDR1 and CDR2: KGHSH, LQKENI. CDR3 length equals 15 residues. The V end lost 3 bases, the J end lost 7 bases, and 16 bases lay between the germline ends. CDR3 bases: TGTGCCAGCTCACCGCTAGGGCCTCTTTTTAATGAGCAGTTCTTC. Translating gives CASSPLGPLFNEQFF.

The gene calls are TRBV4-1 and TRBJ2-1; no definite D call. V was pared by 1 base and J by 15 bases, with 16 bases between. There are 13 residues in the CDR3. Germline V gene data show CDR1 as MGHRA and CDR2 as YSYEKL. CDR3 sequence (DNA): TGCGCCAGCAGCCAAGTCCAGACGGGTATTCGGTTCTTC. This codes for CASSQVQTGIRFF.

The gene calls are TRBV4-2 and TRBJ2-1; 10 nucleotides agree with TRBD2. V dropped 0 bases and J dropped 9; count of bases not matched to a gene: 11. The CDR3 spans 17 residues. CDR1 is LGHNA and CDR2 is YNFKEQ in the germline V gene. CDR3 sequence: CASSQDQGTSGTGEQFF. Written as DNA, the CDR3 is TGTGCCAGCAGCCAAGATCAGGGAACTAGCGGGACCGGTGAGCAGTTCTTC.

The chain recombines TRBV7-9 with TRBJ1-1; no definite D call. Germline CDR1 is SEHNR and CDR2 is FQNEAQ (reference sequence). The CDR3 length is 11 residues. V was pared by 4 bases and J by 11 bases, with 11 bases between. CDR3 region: CASSSDEQAFF. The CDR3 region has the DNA TGTGCCAGCAGCTCCGACGAACAGGCTTTCTTT.

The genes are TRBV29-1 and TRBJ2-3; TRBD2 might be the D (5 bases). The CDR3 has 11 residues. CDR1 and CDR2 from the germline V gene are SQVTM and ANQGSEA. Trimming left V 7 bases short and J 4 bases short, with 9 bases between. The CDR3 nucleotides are TGCAGCGCCACTAGGGCAGATACGCAGTATTTT. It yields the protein CSATRADTQYF.

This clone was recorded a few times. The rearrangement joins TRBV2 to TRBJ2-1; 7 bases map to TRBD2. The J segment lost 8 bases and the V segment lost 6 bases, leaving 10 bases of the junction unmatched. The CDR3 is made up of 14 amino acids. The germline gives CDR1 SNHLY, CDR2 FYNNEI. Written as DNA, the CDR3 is TGTGCCAGCAGCGAGCGGGACGGAGGTGATGAGCAGTTCTTC. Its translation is CASSERDGGDEQFF.

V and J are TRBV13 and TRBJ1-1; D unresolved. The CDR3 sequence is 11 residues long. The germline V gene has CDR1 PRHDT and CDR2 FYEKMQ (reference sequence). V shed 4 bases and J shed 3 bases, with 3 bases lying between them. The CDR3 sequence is CASSYDTEAFF. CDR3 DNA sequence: TGTGCCAGCAGCTACGACACTGAAGCTTTCTTT.

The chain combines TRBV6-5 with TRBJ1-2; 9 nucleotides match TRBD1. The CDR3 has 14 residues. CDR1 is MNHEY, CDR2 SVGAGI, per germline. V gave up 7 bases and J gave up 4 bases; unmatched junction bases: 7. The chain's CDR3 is CASTFTGGGYGYTF. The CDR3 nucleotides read TGTGCCAGCACCTTCACAGGGGGCGGCTATGGCTACACCTTC.

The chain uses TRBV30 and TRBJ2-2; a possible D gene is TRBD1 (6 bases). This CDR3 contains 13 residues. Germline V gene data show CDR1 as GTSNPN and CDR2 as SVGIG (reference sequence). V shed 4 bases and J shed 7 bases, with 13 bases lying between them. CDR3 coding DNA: TGTGCCTGGACAGACAGGACGGGCGGGGAGCTGTTTTTT. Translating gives CAWTDRTGGELFF.

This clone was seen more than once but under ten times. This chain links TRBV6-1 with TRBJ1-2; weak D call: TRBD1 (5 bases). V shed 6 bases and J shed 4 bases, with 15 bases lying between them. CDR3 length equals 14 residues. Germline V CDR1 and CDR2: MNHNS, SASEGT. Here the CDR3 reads CASSELGGIYGYTF. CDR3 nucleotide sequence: TGTGCCAGCAGCGAACTCGGGGGGATCTATGGCTACACCTTC.

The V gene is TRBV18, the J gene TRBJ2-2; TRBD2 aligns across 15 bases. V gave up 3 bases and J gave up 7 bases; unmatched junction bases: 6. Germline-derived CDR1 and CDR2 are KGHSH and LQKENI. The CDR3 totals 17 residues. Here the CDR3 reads CASSPGLAGGPNGELFF. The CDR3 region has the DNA TGTGCCAGCTCACCCGGACTAGCGGGAGGGCCTAACGGGGAGCTGTTTTTT.

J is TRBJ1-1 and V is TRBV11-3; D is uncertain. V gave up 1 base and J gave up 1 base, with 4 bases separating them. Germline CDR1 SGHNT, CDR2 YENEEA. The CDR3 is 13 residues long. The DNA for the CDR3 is TGTGCCAGCAGCTTAGGGGAGAACACTGAAGCTTTCTTT. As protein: CASSLGENTEAFF.

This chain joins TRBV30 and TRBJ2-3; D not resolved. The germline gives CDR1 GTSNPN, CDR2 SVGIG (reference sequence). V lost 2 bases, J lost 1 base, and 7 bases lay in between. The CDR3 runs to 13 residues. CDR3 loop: CAWSTSGTDTQYF. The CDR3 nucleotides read TGTGCCTGGAGTACCAGTGGCACAGATACGCAGTATTTT.

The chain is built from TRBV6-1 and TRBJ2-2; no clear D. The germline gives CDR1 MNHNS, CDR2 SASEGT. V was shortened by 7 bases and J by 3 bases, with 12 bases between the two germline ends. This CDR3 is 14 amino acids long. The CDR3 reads CASTPGSYTGELFF. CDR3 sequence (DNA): TGTGCCAGCACTCCCGGGTCCTACACCGGGGAGCTGTTTTTT.

The CDR3 DNA is TGTGCCAGCAGTGCGGAGACAGGGGGGGACTATGGCTACACCTTC. Translating gives CASSAETGGDYGYTF. This chain connects TRBV6-5 to TRBJ1-2, with TRBD1 matching over 9 bases. CDR1 MNHEY and CDR2 SVGAGI come from the germline V gene. The CDR3 runs to 15 residues. With V trimmed by 5 bases and J by 3 bases, 7 bases remained unmatched.

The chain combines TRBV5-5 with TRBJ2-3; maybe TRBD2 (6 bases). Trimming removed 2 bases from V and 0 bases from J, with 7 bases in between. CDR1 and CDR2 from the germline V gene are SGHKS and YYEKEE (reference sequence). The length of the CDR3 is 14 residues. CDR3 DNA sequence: TGTGCCAGCAGCTTTGGGACTAGCACAGATACGCAGTATTTT. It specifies CASSFGTSTDTQYF.

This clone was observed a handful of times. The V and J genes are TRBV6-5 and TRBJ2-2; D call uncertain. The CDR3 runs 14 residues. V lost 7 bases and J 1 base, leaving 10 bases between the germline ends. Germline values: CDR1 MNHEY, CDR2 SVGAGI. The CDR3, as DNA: TGTGCCAGCAAGTCTCGGAGGAACACCGGGGAGCTGTTTTTT. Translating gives CASKSRRNTGELFF.